Listed here are 9 T cell receptor beta chains from one sample, sequenced in a study of blood T cell repertoires in COVID-19. Sequenced by immunoSEQ multiplex PCR; TCRdb stores in-frame clones only, minus some. The sample lists fewer than 200,000 clones, 85% to 90% occurring once. The sequenced material came from peripheral blood. These receptors were taken from a man aged 35 to 55 with active or convalescent COVID-19.

This clone was found once. The V and J genes are TRBV6-1 and TRBJ2-7, with 9 positions matching TRBD1. CDR3 size: 16 residues. Unmatched junction bases numbered 9, after V lost 1 base and J lost 5 bases. The germline V gene encodes CDR1 MNHNS and CDR2 SASEGT. The CDR3 sequence is CASSEVFGTGRHEQYF. The CDR3 region has the DNA TGTGCCAGCAGTGAAGTCTTCGGGACAGGGCGTCACGAGCAGTACTTC.

The rearrangement joins TRBV28 to TRBJ2-1; 12 bases are shared with TRBD1. With V trimmed by 5 bases and J by 13 bases, 15 bases remained unmatched. The CDR3 has 16 residues. Germline V gives CDR1 MDHEN, CDR2 SYDVKM. The CDR3 DNA reads as TGTGCCAGCAGTCCCGGGACAGGGGGCTTAAATTTTCTTCAGTTCTTC. Its protein is CASSPGTGGLNFLQFF.

The rearrangement links TRBV25-1 to TRBJ1-5; D ambiguous. The V gene lost 4 bases and the J gene lost 2 bases, with 12 bases spanning the gap. Germline V gene sequence: CDR1 MGHDK, CDR2 SYGVNS. The CDR3 runs 15 residues. CDR3 sequence: CASSGVGVGNQPQHF. DNA of the CDR3: TGTGCCAGCAGTGGAGTGGGAGTCGGCAATCAGCCCCAGCATTTT.

The genes are TRBV6-5 and TRBJ2-7, with a weak D call TRBD2 (5 bases). V was shortened by 6 bases and J by 0 bases, with 12 bases between the two germline ends. The germline V gene encodes CDR1 MNHEY and CDR2 SVGAGI. This CDR3 spans 14 amino acids. CDR3 protein: CASRPRASSYEQYF. In DNA, the CDR3 is TGTGCCAGCAGGCCGCGGGCTAGCTCCTACGAGCAGTACTTC.

This chain joins TRBV5-6 and TRBJ2-1, with D perhaps matching TRBD1 (6 bases). V was shortened by 4 bases and J by 5 bases, with 16 bases between the two germline ends. Germline V gives CDR1 SGHDT, CDR2 YYEEEE. The length of the CDR3 is 15 residues. The CDR3 DNA reads TGTGCCAGCAGCCATGGGACCCGGGACAACAATGAGCAGTTCTTC. Encoded protein: CASSHGTRDNNEQFF.

The chain links TRBV2 to TRBJ1-3; D is ambiguous. The CDR3 has 12 amino acids. Trimming took 6 bases from V and 9 from J, leaving 12 bases between them. The germline V gene encodes CDR1 SNHLY and CDR2 FYNNEI. The CDR3 nucleotides are TGTGCCAGCAGGGACCCGGGAGGCACCATATATTTT. This translates into CASRDPGGTIYF.

This chain connects TRBV5-1 to TRBJ2-3, with 8 bases lining up with TRBD1. With V trimmed by 2 bases and J by 4 bases, 6 bases remained unmatched. The length of the CDR3 is 15 residues. Germline CDR1 and CDR2: SGHRS and YFSETQ. The CDR3 spells CASSFSGQGSDTQYF. CDR3 coding DNA: TGCGCCAGCAGCTTTAGCGGACAGGGCTCAGATACGCAGTATTTT.

The chain recombines TRBV4-1 with TRBJ1-3; D remains unclear. Germline-derived CDR1 and CDR2 are MGHRA and YSYEKL. The CDR3 runs 15 residues. The V end was cut by 2 bases, the J end by 2 bases, with 10 bases between. CDR3 nucleotides: TGCGCCAGCAGCCAATTAACAGTTCCTGGAAACACCATATATTTT. As protein: CASSQLTVPGNTIYF.

This sequence joins TRBV2 and TRBJ2-7; 12 positions agree with TRBD1. The CDR3 is made up of 14 amino acids. With 6 bases clipped from V and 2 bases from J, the junction kept 2 bases outside the gene matches. Germline values: CDR1 SNHLY, CDR2 FYNNEI. In nucleotides, the CDR3 is TGTGCCAGCAGGGGGACAGGGGGCCCCTACGAGCAGTACTTC. Amino acids: CASRGTGGPYEQYF.